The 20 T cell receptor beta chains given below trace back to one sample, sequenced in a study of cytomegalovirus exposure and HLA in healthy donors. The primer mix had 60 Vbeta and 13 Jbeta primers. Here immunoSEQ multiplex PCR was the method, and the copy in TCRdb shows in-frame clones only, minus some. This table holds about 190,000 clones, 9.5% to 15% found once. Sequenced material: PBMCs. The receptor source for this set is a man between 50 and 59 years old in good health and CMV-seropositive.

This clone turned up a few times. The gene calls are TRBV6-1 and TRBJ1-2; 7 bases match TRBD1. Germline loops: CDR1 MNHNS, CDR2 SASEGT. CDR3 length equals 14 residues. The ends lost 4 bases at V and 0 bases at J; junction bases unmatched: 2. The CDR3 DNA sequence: TGTGCCAGCAGTGTAGGACAGGCTAACTATGGCTACACCTTC. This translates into CASSVGQANYGYTF.

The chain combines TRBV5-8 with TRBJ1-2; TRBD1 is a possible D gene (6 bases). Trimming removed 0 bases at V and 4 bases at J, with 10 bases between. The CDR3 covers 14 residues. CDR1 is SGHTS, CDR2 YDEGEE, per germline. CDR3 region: CASSLDREVYGYTF. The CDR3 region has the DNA TGTGCCAGCAGCTTGGACAGGGAAGTCTATGGCTACACCTTC.

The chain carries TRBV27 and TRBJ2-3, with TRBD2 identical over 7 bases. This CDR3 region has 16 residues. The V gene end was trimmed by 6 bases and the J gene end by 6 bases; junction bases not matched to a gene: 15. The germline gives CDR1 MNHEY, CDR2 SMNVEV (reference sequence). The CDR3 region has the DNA TGTGCCAGCAGCCCCTTACCCTCCGCAGCGGGGGATACGCAGTATTTT. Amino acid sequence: CASSPLPSAAGDTQYF.

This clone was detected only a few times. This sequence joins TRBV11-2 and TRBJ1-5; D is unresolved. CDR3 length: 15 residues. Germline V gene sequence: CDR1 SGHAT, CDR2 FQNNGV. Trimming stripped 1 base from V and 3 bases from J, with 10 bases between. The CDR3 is CASSLGGSFNQPQHF. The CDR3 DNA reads TGTGCCAGCAGCTTAGGCGGTTCTTTCAATCAGCCCCAGCATTTT.

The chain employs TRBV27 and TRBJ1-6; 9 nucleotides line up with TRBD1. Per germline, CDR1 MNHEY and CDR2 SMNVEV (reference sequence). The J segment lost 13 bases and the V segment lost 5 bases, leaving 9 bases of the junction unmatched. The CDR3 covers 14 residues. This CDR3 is CASSKQGANAPLHF. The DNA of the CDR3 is TGTGCCAGCAGTAAACAGGGGGCTAACGCTCCCCTCCACTTT.

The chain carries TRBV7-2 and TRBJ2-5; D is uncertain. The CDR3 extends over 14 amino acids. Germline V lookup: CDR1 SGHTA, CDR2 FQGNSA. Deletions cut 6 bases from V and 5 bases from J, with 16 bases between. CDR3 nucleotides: TGTGCCAGCAGTTTTTCCCGGTACGGTGAGACCCAGTACTTC. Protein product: CASSFSRYGETQYF.

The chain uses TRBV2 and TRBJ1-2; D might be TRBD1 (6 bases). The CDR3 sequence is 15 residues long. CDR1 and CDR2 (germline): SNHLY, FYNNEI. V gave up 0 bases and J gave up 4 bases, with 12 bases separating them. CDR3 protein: CASSEAGRGLYGYTF. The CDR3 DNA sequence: TGTGCCAGCAGTGAAGCAGGCAGGGGCCTCTATGGCTACACCTTC.

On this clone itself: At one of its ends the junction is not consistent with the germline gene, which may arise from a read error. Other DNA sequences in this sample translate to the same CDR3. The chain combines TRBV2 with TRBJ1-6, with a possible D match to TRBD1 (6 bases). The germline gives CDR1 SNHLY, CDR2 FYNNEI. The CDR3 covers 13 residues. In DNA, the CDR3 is TGTGCCAGCACCGGGACAAATAATTCCCCCCTCCACTTT. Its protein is CASTGTNNSPLHF.

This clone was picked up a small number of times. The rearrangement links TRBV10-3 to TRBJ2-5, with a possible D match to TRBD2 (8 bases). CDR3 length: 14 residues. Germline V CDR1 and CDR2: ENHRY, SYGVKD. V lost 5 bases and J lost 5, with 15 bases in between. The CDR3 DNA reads TGTGCCATCAGTCCGGGAGGGGGCCGTGAGACCCAGTACTTC. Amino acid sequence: CAISPGGGRETQYF.

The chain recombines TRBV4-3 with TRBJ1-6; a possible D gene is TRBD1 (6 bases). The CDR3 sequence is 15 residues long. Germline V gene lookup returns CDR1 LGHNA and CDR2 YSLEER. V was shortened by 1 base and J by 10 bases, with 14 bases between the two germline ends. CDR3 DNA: TGCGCCAGCAGCCAAGGCATACAGGGAGAATCACCCCTCCACTTT. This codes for CASSQGIQGESPLHF.

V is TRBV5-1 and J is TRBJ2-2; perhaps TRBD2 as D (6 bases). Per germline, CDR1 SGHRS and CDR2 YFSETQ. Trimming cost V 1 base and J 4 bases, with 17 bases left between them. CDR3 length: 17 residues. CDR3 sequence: CASSLLAGGVGTGELFF. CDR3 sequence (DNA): TGCGCCAGCAGCTTGTTAGCTGGCGGGGTCGGCACCGGGGAGCTGTTTTTT.

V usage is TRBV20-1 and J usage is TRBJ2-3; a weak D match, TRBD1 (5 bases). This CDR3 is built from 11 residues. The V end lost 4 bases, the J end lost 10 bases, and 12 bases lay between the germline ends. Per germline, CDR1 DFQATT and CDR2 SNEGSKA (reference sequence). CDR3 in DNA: TGCAGTGCTATTTATAGGGGTGCGCAGTATTTT. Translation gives CSAIYRGAQYF.

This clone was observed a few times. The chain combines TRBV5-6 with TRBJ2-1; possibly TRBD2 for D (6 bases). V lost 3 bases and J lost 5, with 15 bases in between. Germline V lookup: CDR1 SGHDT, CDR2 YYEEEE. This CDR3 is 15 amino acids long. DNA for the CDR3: TGTGCCAGCAGCTATCCCGGAGGGGCAGACAATGAGCAGTTCTTC. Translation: CASSYPGGADNEQFF.

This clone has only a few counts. The DNA for the CDR3 is TGTGCCACCAGCAGAGAACAGGGTAGTGGCTACACCTTC. This encodes CATSREQGSGYTF. The chain combines TRBV15 with TRBJ1-2, with a weak D call TRBD1 (6 bases). Per the germline V gene, CDR1 is LNHNV and CDR2 is YYDKDF (reference sequence). The CDR3 contains 13 residues. With 0 bases removed from V and 7 bases from J, the gap between germline ends came to 9 bases.

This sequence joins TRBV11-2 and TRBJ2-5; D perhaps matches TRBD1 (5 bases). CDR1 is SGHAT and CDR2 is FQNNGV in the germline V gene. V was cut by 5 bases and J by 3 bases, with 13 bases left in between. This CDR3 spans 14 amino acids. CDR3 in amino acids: CASSPRGSKETQYF. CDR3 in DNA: TGTGCCAGCAGCCCTAGGGGTAGCAAAGAGACCCAGTACTTC.

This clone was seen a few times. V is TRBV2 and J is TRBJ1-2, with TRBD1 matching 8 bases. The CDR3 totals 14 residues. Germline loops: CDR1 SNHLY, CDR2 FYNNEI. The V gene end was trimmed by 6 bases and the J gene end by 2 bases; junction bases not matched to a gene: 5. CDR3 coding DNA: TGTGCCAGCAGCAGGGGGCGGGGGAACTATGGCTACACCTTC. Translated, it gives CASSRGRGNYGYTF.

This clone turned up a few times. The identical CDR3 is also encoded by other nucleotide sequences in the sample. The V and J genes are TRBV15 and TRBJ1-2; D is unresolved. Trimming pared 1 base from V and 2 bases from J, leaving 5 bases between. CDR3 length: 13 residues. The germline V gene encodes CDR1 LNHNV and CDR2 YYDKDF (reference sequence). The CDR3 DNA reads TGTGCCACCAGCAGAGGAGGAAACTATGGCTACACCTTC. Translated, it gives CATSRGGNYGYTF.

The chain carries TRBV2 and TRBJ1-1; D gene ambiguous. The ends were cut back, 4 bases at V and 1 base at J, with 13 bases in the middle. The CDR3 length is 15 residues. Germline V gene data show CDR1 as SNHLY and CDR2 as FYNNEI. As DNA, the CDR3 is TGTGCCAGCAGTGCCTATAGACTCTGGAACACTGAAGCTTTCTTT. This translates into CASSAYRLWNTEAFF.

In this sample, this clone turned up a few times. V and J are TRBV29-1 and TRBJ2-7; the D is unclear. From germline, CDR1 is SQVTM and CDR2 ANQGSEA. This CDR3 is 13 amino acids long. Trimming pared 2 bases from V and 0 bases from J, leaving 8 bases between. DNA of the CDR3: TGCAGCGTTGAACCCCCAGACTCCTACGAGCAGTACTTC. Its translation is CSVEPPDSYEQYF.

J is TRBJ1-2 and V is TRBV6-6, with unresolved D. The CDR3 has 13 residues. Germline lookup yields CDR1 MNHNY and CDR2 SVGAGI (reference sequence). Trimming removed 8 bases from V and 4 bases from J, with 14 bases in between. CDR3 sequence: CASYSTGSYGYTF. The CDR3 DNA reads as TGTGCCAGCTATTCGACGGGGAGCTATGGCTACACCTTC.